This T cell receptor beta chain was documented in a study of blood T cell repertoires in COVID-19 (dated by TCRdb to 2018 to 2021). In terms of the full investigation: Samples covering the acute and convalescent phases of COVID-19 were provided by collaborators in the United States, Italy and Spain. The dataset comprised deeply sampled blood TCRbeta repertoires from subjects exposed to, actively infected with, or recovered from COVID-19. The prospective study material was composed of cDNA or gDNA derived from T cells, B-cell-depleted T cells, or PBMCs. The repertoires were made available in a free public database intended to serve as a resource for research on the immune response to SARS-CoV-2. Where available, HLA class I and class II types were taken from metadata supplied by the sample provider and were not determined by assay-based typing. Samples came from the ongoing ImmuneRACE study (first 160 participants) plus 1,254 subjects from 6 global collaborators. The sample metadata nearly always contained a de-identified subject ID, COVID-19 status, age in years and sex. Overall study outcomes, separate from this receptor: The quantity of clinical and demographic metadata differed by source and by participant and was supplied without curation.

Regarding this clone: Its target antigen remains unknown. No qualities accompany the bases; no much larger clone lies one base away.

For CDR1 and CDR2, the germline V gene lists MDHEN and SYDVKM. Trimming removed 8 bases from V and 2 bases from J; the gene matches leave 2 bases unexplained. The CDR3, from cysteine to phenylalanine, totals 12 residues. The sequence is cut down to CDR3 DNA, 36 bases in frame from base 1. In Seattle, one collaborating source enrolled patients while the infection was active and tracked those patients longitudinally over the course of disease. The collaborating institutions used their own protocols to collect whole blood in K2EDTA tubes. Collaborator samples were shipped for TCRbeta analysis as frozen whole blood, isolated PBMCs, or DNA extracted from either sample type. TCRbeta CDR3 regions were amplified from genomic DNA using the immunoSEQ Assay, a bias-controlled multiplex PCR. The paper's data handling went like this. Nucleated cell counts per sample were estimated from amplification of reference gene primers within the assay. To quantify the absolute abundance of each unique TCRbeta CDR3 rearrangement, sequence reads were collapsed and filtered. For each sample, productive Simpson clonality was calculated as the square root of Simpson's diversity index over productive rearrangements. Entries here come from immuneACCESS through TCRdb and include only in-frame sequences with V and J called. Some clones fail to appear in such tables; in the studies checked, an unresolved V gene covers under half of the shortfall, and the cause of the remainder is unknown. The D gene and trimming were derived from the DNA, and the V and J assignments and clone size from that table. For this sample there are fewer than 300,000 clones; about nine tenths appear just once. The ten largest clones take up about 2.2% of the sample.

This TCR came from a woman aged 25 to 39 with COVID-19, enrolled during active disease. The chain is encoded by TRBV28 joined to TRBJ1-2, and 7 junctional nucleotides match TRBD1. The sequencing input was peripheral blood. CDR3 loop: CASLQGNYGYTF. At the DNA level, the sequence is TGTGCCAGCCTACAGGGGAACTATGGCTACACCTTC.